The present TCR beta chain was sequenced within a study of vaccination effects on CD4 cells after COVID-19. Looking at the study overall: The cohort was immunized with two doses of either the BNT162b2 or mRNA-1273 vaccine. Study conclusions and caveats: Clones arising from infection and from vaccination showed marked clonal contraction late after vaccination.

Profiled with immunoSEQ multiplex PCR; TCRdb holds only in-frame clones, not every one. The repertoire holds around 68,000 clones, with roughly 80% as singletons. Expansion of antigen-specific CD4+ T cells with viral peptide pools was carried out by the ViraFEST assay before sequencing. Investigators separated out CD4+ T cells once around nine days of culture had passed. The study found no prior SARS-CoV-2 infection in the vaccine recipients, who tested negative for nucleocapsid antibodies. Peptides at about 9.9 ug/ml and IL-2 at about 9.2 IU/ml were added to around 2 million PBMC per well. This clone was seen only a few times. Its antigen is as yet unknown. This CDR3 is built from 14 residues. Trimming left V 0 bases short and J 4 bases short, with 9 bases between. CDR1 is MGHRA, CDR2 YSYEKL, per germline.

The sequenced sample was CD4+ T cells from PBMCs cultured with SARS-CoV-2 spike peptides, obtained before COVID-19 vaccination. The receptor comes from a human donor who received a COVID-19 vaccine. This rearrangement joins TRBV4-1 to TRBJ1-2; D might be TRBD1 (6 bases). The CDR3 here is CASSQDTGTYGYTF. The CDR3, as DNA: TGCGCCAGCAGCCAAGATACAGGGACCTATGGCTACACCTTC.